This T cell receptor (beta chain) was observed in a study of blood T cell repertoires in COVID-19. This CDR3 spans 16 amino acids. Between the trimmed V and J ends, which lost 6 bases and 3 bases, there was a span of 18 bases. Per the germline V gene, CDR1 is LNHDA and CDR2 is SQIVND (reference sequence). The table came from immunoSEQ multiplex PCR; TCRdb's copy has only in-frame clones and leaves some out. There are roughly 63,000 clones in the sample; approximately 89% occur only once, and less than 2.5% lies in the top ten. This TCR was recovered from a human donor in a cohort sampled during active COVID-19. The material sequenced was peripheral blood. The rearrangement joins TRBV19 to TRBJ2-1; tentatively, D is TRBD1 (5 bases). CDR3 loop: CASRFRAASYYNEQFF. The CDR3 DNA is TGTGCCAGTAGATTCAGGGCAGCTAGTTACTACAATGAGCAGTTCTTC.